The 21 T cell receptor beta chains presented below share a single source sample, sequenced in a study of regulatory T cells in long-lasting Graves disease. CDR3 regions were amplified by Arm-PCR using iRepertoire HTBI primers to build TCR beta libraries. TCRdb re-derived calls from the multiplex PCR reads in MiXCR, one entry per CDR3 protein. The sample has some 600,000 distinct CDR3 sequences, about 16% seen once. Indicated time point: newly diagnosed GD, antithyroid drugs for less than 3 months. Preparation of the TCR library used RNA extracted from PBMCs. The same sample was also used in a study of T cells in Graves' hyperthyroidism and ophthalmopathy.

This specimen consisted of peripheral blood mononuclear cells (PBMCs), obtained at new diagnosis, from a patient treated with antithyroid drugs. These TCRs come from a man in his late teens or twenties with Graves disease.

This clonotype was detected a few times. This chain uses TRBV20-1 with TRBJ2-1; TRBD1 aligns across 9 bases. After removal of 2 bases from V and 7 bases from J, the junction contained 3 bases not matched to a gene. Germline-derived CDR1 and CDR2 are DFQATT and SNEGSKA (reference sequence). CDR3 length: 13 amino acids. CDR3 nucleotides: TGCAGTGCTAGACGGACAGGGGTGAATGAGCAGTTCTTC. Protein product: CSARRTGVNEQFF.

This clonotype was seen repeatedly, ten times or more. CDR3 bases: TGTGCCACCAGTGCCTCGTCTGGGACAGGGCCAGATACGCAGTATTTT. Translation gives CATSASSGTGPDTQYF. The chain joins TRBV24-1 to TRBJ2-3; TRBD1 matches at 9 bases. Germline loops: CDR1 KGHDR, CDR2 SFDVKD. The CDR3 sequence is 16 residues long. J was trimmed by 4 bases and V by 5 bases; bases with no gene match: 9.

The CDR3 loop reads CASSQVTGADSYNEQFF. The CDR3 DNA follows: TGTGCCAGCAGCCAAGTTACCGGGGCCGACTCCTACAATGAGCAGTTCTTC. The chain recombines TRBV5-4 with TRBJ2-1; D is tentatively TRBD1 or TRBD2 (5 bases each). Trimming took off 4 bases at V and 0 bases at J, with 17 bases between the two ends. CDR1 SGHNT and CDR2 YYREEE come from the germline V gene (reference sequence). This CDR3 comprises 17 residues.

The CDR3 coding sequence is TGTGCCAGCAGCGTAGATGGGAGTCGCCCGGATACGCAGTATTTT. This encodes CASSVDGSRPDTQYF. The rearrangement links TRBV9 to TRBJ2-3, with D possibly being TRBD2 (5 bases). The germline CDR1 and CDR2 sequences are SGDLS and YYNGEE. CDR3 length: 15 amino acids. V lost 0 bases and J lost 6, with 14 bases in between.

This clonotype occurred a few times. The chain recombines TRBV6-4 with TRBJ2-1, with 7 nucleotides matching TRBD2. CDR1 MRHNA and CDR2 SNTAGT come from the germline V gene. V lost 3 bases and J lost 3; bases outside the gene matches: 5. There are 15 residues in the CDR3. CDR3 region: CASSELAAGYNEQFF. The CDR3 nucleotides are TGTGCCAGCAGTGAGCTAGCGGCAGGCTACAATGAGCAGTTCTTC.

This clonotype showed up many times. The chain has TRBV30 and TRBJ2-1; 8 bases align to TRBD2. Trimming cost V 5 bases and J 1 base; bases outside gene matches: 10. Germline V gives CDR1 GTSNPN, CDR2 SVGIG (reference sequence). CDR3 length: 16 amino acids. CDR3 sequence reads: CAWDMTSVGSYNEQFF. CDR3 sequence (DNA): TGTGCCTGGGATATGACTAGCGTAGGATCCTACAATGAGCAGTTCTTC.

This clonotype came up a few times. Since a much larger clone is just one base distant, this may be a read error. V is TRBV18 and J is TRBJ2-1; D uncertain. The J call may be wrong; the DNA end is better matched by TRBJ2-5. CDR3 length equals 13 residues. CDR1 KGHSH and CDR2 LQKENI come from the germline V gene. The CDR3 DNA is TGTGCCAGCCCACCAGGCGGTAAAGAGACCCAGTACTTC. This encodes CASPPGGKETQYF.

The table lists this clonotype with many counts. The chain combines TRBV12-3 or TRBV12-4 with TRBJ2-5, with TRBD2 as a possible D gene (6 bases). V dropped 2 bases and J dropped 3 bases, with 10 bases sitting between them. CDR3 length: 14 amino acids. The chain's CDR3 is CASSLSPGEETQYF. The CDR3 region has the DNA TGTGCCAGCAGTTTAAGTCCGGGAGAAGAGACCCAGTACTTC.

The chain uses TRBV5-1 and TRBJ2-1; D may be TRBD2 (6 bases). This CDR3 spans 16 amino acids. V lost 4 bases and J lost 0, with 14 bases in between. Per the germline V gene, CDR1 is SGHRS and CDR2 is YFSETQ. Written as DNA, the CDR3 is TGCGCCAGCAGCGACCTCCGGGGGAGCTCCTACAATGAGCAGTTCTTC. The encoded protein is CASSDLRGSSYNEQFF.

This clonotype was counted a few times. The chain has TRBV7-6 and TRBJ2-7; 9 bases are a match to TRBD2. The length of the CDR3 is 15 residues. The germline V gene has CDR1 SGHVS and CDR2 FNYEAQ. The V gene end was trimmed by 6 bases and the J gene end by 5 bases; junction bases not matched to a gene: 11. The chain's CDR3 is CASSRGAGGPHEQYF. The CDR3 region has the DNA TGTGCCAGCAGTCGCGGGGCGGGAGGGCCCCACGAGCAGTACTTC.

This clonotype was seen at least ten times. The chain joins TRBV7-9 to TRBJ2-2; 7 bases align to TRBD2. This CDR3 has 15 residues. With V trimmed by 6 bases and J by 3 bases, 7 bases remained unmatched. Germline V lookup: CDR1 SEHNR, CDR2 FQNEAQ (reference sequence). The CDR3 is CASSMGLPYTGELFF. In DNA, the CDR3 is TGTGCCAGCAGTATGGGACTACCTTACACCGGGGAGCTGTTTTTT. Combining the CDR3 with reference TRBV7-9 and TRBJ2-2 gives the whole variable domain DTGVSQNPRHKITKRGQNVTFRCDPISEHNRLYWYRQTLGQGPEFLTYFQNEAQLEKSRLLSDRFSAERPKGSFSTLEIQRTEQGDSAMYLCASSMGLPYTGELFFGEGSRLTVL.

This clonotype was found many times. This rearrangement joins TRBV12-3 or TRBV12-4 to TRBJ1-5, with a possible D match to TRBD1 (5 bases). Trimming took 3 bases from V and 3 from J, leaving 12 bases between them. This CDR3 has 15 amino acids. CDR3: CASSFRAGLNQPQHF. CDR3 in DNA: TGTGCCAGCAGTTTCAGGGCCGGCCTCAATCAGCCCCAGCATTTT.

A note on this clonotype: A far larger clone is a single base away, which makes a read error likely. The chain has TRBV2 and TRBJ2-5; TRBD2 aligns across 9 bases. The tail of the sequence fits TRBJ2-1 better, so the J call may be wrong. CDR3 length: 14 amino acids. Germline loops: CDR1 SNHLY, CDR2 FYNNEI. DNA of the CDR3: TGTGCCAGCGGTGTTAGCGGGAGTTTCGATGAGCAGTTCTTC. Amino acid sequence: CASGVSGSFDEQFF.

This clonotype came up many times. This chain uses TRBV6-1 with TRBJ2-3; 7 bases map to TRBD2. J was trimmed by 4 bases and V by 8 bases; bases with no gene match: 9. The CDR3 is 14 residues long. Per the germline V gene, CDR1 is MNHNS and CDR2 is SASEGT. CDR3 region: CASGEGPGADTQYF. In DNA, the CDR3 is TGTGCCAGCGGGGAGGGCCCCGGGGCAGATACGCAGTATTTT.

This clonotype came up a few times. The V gene is TRBV4-1, the J gene TRBJ2-1; the D gene is possibly TRBD2 (5 bases). Germline assignment: CDR1 MGHRA and CDR2 YSYEKL. The CDR3 is made up of 16 amino acids. V gave up 2 bases and J gave up 0 bases, with 11 bases separating them. The CDR3 DNA reads TGCGCCAGCAGCCAAAATTCGGGGAACTCCTACAATGAGCAGTTCTTC. It encodes CASSQNSGNSYNEQFF.

At least ten counts were recorded for this clonotype. The rearrangement joins TRBV27 to TRBJ1-4; 7 bases agree with TRBD1. CDR1 MNHEY and CDR2 SMNVEV come from the germline V gene (reference sequence). The CDR3 consists of 16 residues. V was clipped by 4 bases and J by 5 bases; unmatched bases: 10. The CDR3 is CASSSPRTGRNEKLFF. DNA of the CDR3: TGTGCCAGCAGTTCGCCCAGGACAGGAAGAAATGAAAAACTGTTTTTT.

This clonotype was picked up many times. CDR3 in DNA: TGTGCCAGCAGTTATGGGGCAGCGGCAAACATTCAGTACTTC. Translation: CASSYGAAANIQYF. The chain couples TRBV6-5 to TRBJ2-4, with D possibly being TRBD1 or TRBD2 (5 bases each). V was cut by 3 bases and J by 6 bases, with 12 bases left in between. CDR1 MNHEY and CDR2 SVGAGI come from the germline V gene. The CDR3 runs to 14 residues.

This clonotype was counted at least ten times. The CDR3 bases are TGTGCCAGCAGTGAATTAGCGGGACCCACAGATACGCAGTATTTT. Its translation is CASSELAGPTDTQYF. This chain uses TRBV2 with TRBJ2-3; 8 nucleotides line up with TRBD2. Germline assignment: CDR1 SNHLY and CDR2 FYNNEI. With V trimmed by 2 bases and J by 2 bases, 3 bases remained unmatched. This CDR3 has 15 residues.

This clonotype appeared a few times. CDR3 in amino acids: CASSLEPETYEQYF. The CDR3 DNA reads as TGTGCCAGCAGCTTGGAGCCGGAGACCTACGAGCAGTACTTC. This chain links TRBV5-4 with TRBJ2-7; D unclear. CDR3 size: 14 residues. V lost 0 bases to trimming and J lost 2 bases, with 9 bases between them. Germline V gene data show CDR1 as SGHNT and CDR2 as YYREEE (reference sequence).

This clonotype was observed a handful of times. CDR3 nucleotide sequence: TGTGCCAGCAGCTTAGAGGCAGCTCAGCCCCAGCATTTT. This codes for CASSLEAAQPQHF. V gene TRBV7-9 combines with J gene TRBJ1-5; D remains ambiguous. Germline CDR1 SEHNR, CDR2 FQNEAQ (reference sequence). This CDR3 spans 13 amino acids. The ends were cut back, 1 base at V and 6 bases at J, with 7 bases in the middle.

This clonotype was seen repeatedly, ten times or more. V and J are TRBV12-3 or TRBV12-4 and TRBJ2-1; D is ambiguous. The CDR3 sequence is 14 residues long. Trimming pared 2 bases from V and 0 bases from J, leaving 5 bases between. The CDR3 reads CASSLPGSYNEQFF. The CDR3 coding sequence is TGTGCCAGCAGTTTACCGGGCTCCTACAATGAGCAGTTCTTC.